The 21 T cell receptor beta chains below come from one sample, sequenced in a study of memory CD4+ T cells and cytomegalovirus serostatus. Produced via immunoSEQ multiplex PCR; TCRdb's table is partial and in-frame only. The sample has around 53,000 clones; over 60% are singletons. Single viable CD3+CD4+CD8-CD45RO+ cells were sorted as the memory CD4+ T cells. Sequenced sample: memory CD4+ T cells from blood. These receptors all come from an adult in good health and CMV-seropositive.

The gene calls are TRBV5-1 and TRBJ2-5, with D uncertain. Germline lookup yields CDR1 SGHRS and CDR2 YFSETQ. V was pared by 0 bases and J by 5 bases, with 14 bases between. This CDR3 has 15 residues. CDR3 region: CASSLGSRPWETQYF. The CDR3, as DNA: TGCGCCAGCAGCTTGGGTTCGAGGCCTTGGGAGACCCAGTACTTC.

The chain recombines TRBV9 with TRBJ2-7; TRBD2 agrees at 7 bases. From germline, CDR1 is SGDLS and CDR2 YYNGEE. This CDR3 is 16 amino acids long. The chain's CDR3 is CASRGRLGGSGYEQYF. CDR3 sequence (DNA): TGTGCTTCAAGGGGCAGACTGGGGGGGAGCGGCTACGAGCAGTACTTC.

The rearrangement links TRBV5-4 to TRBJ1-2, with TRBD1 identical over 7 bases. This CDR3 spans 14 amino acids. With V trimmed by 3 bases and J by 7 bases, 9 bases remained unmatched. Germline-derived CDR1 and CDR2 are SGHNT and YYREEE (reference sequence). DNA of the CDR3: TGTGCCAGCAGCTCGGAAACAGGGGACGGTGGCTACACCTTC. This encodes CASSSETGDGGYTF.

The chain uses TRBV28 and TRBJ2-3; D unclear. The germline V and J ends were trimmed by 6 bases and 8 bases, with 12 bases remaining between them. This CDR3 spans 12 amino acids. Germline loops: CDR1 MDHEN, CDR2 SYDVKM. CDR3: CASSPPPGTQYF. In DNA, the CDR3 is TGTGCCAGCAGCCCCCCGCCAGGTACGCAGTATTTT.

V and J are TRBV18 and TRBJ1-3; TRBD1 matches at 8 bases. V shed 4 bases and J 2 bases; nucleotides not matched to a gene: 10. This CDR3 is built from 17 residues. Germline V lookup: CDR1 KGHSH, CDR2 LQKENI. CDR3 in DNA: TGTGCCAGCTCACGCTCACAGGGGGAGAGCCCTGGAAACACCATATATTTT. It specifies CASSRSQGESPGNTIYF.

The V and J genes are TRBV30 and TRBJ1-5; TRBD1 might be the D (5 bases). Trimming shortened V by 0 bases and J by 0 bases, and 15 bases separated the two germline ends. This CDR3 has 17 amino acids. Germline V gene data show CDR1 as GTSNPN and CDR2 as SVGIG (reference sequence). The CDR3 bases are TGTGCCTGGAGTGTAAATGTAGGGGCCCTTAGCAATCAGCCCCAGCATTTT. Its protein product is CAWSVNVGALSNQPQHF.

The gene calls are TRBV27 and TRBJ1-2, with TRBD1 as a possible D gene (5 bases). Germline V gene data show CDR1 as MNHEY and CDR2 as SMNVEV (reference sequence). Trimming took off 5 bases at V and 6 bases at J, with 19 bases between the two ends. The CDR3 has 15 amino acids. The CDR3 coding sequence is TGTGCCAGCAGTACTGCTACAGCGATGGGGGATGGCTACACCTTC. Its protein is CASSTATAMGDGYTF.

J is TRBJ2-3 and V is TRBV5-4; 16 positions agree with TRBD2. Trimming cost V 3 bases and J 4 bases; bases outside gene matches: 5. Germline lookup yields CDR1 SGHNT and CDR2 YYREEE (reference sequence). CDR3 length: 17 amino acids. This chain's CDR3 is CASSWGGLAGGADTQYF. CDR3 nucleotide sequence: TGTGCCAGCAGCTGGGGGGGACTAGCGGGAGGGGCAGATACGCAGTATTTT.

In nucleotides, the CDR3 is TGTGCCAGCAGCGCACAAGGTCGGGAGACCCAGTACTTC. This translates into CASSAQGRETQYF. The J gene is TRBJ2-5, the V gene TRBV5-4; D ambiguous. Germline V lookup: CDR1 SGHNT, CDR2 YYREEE (reference sequence). The CDR3 is 13 amino acids. V shed 4 bases and J shed 5 bases, with 12 bases lying between them.

The chain links TRBV18 to TRBJ2-7; 7 positions agree with TRBD1. The CDR3 length is 15 residues. Trimming cost V 9 bases and J 3 bases; bases outside gene matches: 14. Germline assignment: CDR1 KGHSH and CDR2 LQKENI. CDR3 DNA: TGTGCCAGTCCACAACGGGACAGCTCTCACTACGAGCAGTACTTC. This gives the protein CASPQRDSSHYEQYF.

The V gene is TRBV7-3, the J gene TRBJ1-2, with TRBD1 identical over 9 bases. The J segment lost 7 bases and the V segment lost 5 bases, leaving 11 bases of the junction unmatched. The CDR3 runs to 15 residues. CDR1 is SGHTA, CDR2 FQGTGA, per germline. CDR3 sequence reads: CASSPTTGGLGGYTF. The DNA of the CDR3 is TGTGCCAGCAGCCCTACGACAGGGGGACTGGGTGGCTACACCTTC. Complete variable domain (other parts from reference TRBV7-3 and TRBJ1-2): GAGVSQTPSNKVTEKGKYVELRCDPISGHTALYWYRQSLGQGPEFLIYFQGTGAADDSGLPNDRFFAVRPEGSVSTLKIQRTERGDSAVYLCASSPTTGGLGGYTFGSGTRLTVV.

This clone appeared a few times. The chain joins TRBV7-8 to TRBJ1-1; D remains unclear. CDR3 length: 14 residues. From germline, CDR1 is SGHVS and CDR2 FQNEAQ. The V end was cut by 5 bases, the J end by 1 base, with 11 bases between. The chain's CDR3 is CASSHIEGNTEAFF. DNA of the CDR3: TGTGCCAGCAGCCATATCGAGGGGAACACTGAAGCTTTCTTT. Full variable domain (rest looked up from reference TRBV7-8 and TRBJ1-1): GAGVSQSPRYKVAKRGQDVALRCDPISGHVSLFWYQQALGQGPEFLTYFQNEAQLDKSGLPSDRFFAERPEGSVSTLKIQRTQQEDSAVYLCASSHIEGNTEAFFGQGTRLTVV.

This chain joins TRBV5-5 and TRBJ1-1; D is perhaps TRBD1 (6 bases). Germline assignment: CDR1 SGHKS and CDR2 YYEKEE (reference sequence). CDR3 length: 16 residues. V lost 6 bases and J 6 bases, leaving 24 bases between the germline ends. The CDR3 nucleotides are TGTGCCAGCACCTGGGGGCCCAGCAAAGGGACCGCTGAAGCTTTCTTT. It translates to CASTWGPSKGTAEAFF.

DNA of the CDR3: TGTGCCAGCATTATCTCCTACGAGCAGTACTTC. It yields the protein CASIISYEQYF. This chain uses TRBV2 with TRBJ2-7; D gene ambiguous. The CDR3 runs to 11 residues. The V end was cut by 7 bases, the J end by 0 bases, with 4 bases between. The germline V gene has CDR1 SNHLY and CDR2 FYNNEI. The full variable domain, rest sourced from reference TRBV2 and TRBJ2-7, is EPEVTQTPSHQVTQMGQEVILRCVPISNHLYFYWYRQILGQKVEFLVSFYNNEISEKSEIFDDQFSVERPDGSNFTLKIRSTKLEDSAMYFCASIISYEQYFGPGTRLTVT.

The table lists this clone with a few counts. The chain combines TRBV11-2 with TRBJ1-1; no definite D call. The CDR3 sequence is 16 residues long. V was shortened by 1 base and J by 4 bases, with 16 bases between the two germline ends. Germline assignment: CDR1 SGHAT and CDR2 FQNNGV. CDR3 sequence (DNA): TGTGCCAGCAGCTTAGGATTCGGGCAGGCTCGCACTGAAGCTTTCTTT. Translating gives CASSLGFGQARTEAFF.

This clone was counted a few times. The J gene is TRBJ2-3, the V gene TRBV7-2; 7 bases are a match to TRBD2. Germline V gene sequence: CDR1 SGHTA, CDR2 FQGNSA. The junction had 4 bases not matched to a gene; V was cut back by 4 bases and J by 0 bases. The CDR3 length is 15 residues. CDR3 nucleotides: TGTGCCAGCAGCTGGGGGGGGAAGAGCACAGATACGCAGTATTTT. The encoded protein is CASSWGGKSTDTQYF.

This chain joins TRBV2 and TRBJ2-6; no clear D. Trimming left V 9 bases short and J 0 bases short, with 6 bases between. Germline V CDR1 and CDR2: SNHLY, FYNNEI. The CDR3 extends over 13 amino acids. The CDR3 DNA is TGTGCCAGGGGCAACTCTGGGGCCAACGTCCTGACTTTC. Protein sequence: CARGNSGANVLTF.

The V gene is TRBV5-1, the J gene TRBJ1-6; D gene uncertain. Germline-derived CDR1 and CDR2 are SGHRS and YFSETQ. The CDR3 totals 18 residues. The V gene lost 0 bases and the J gene lost 7 bases, with 20 bases spanning the gap. The CDR3 DNA reads as TGCGCCAGCAGCTTGGAGGCGCCTCACCAAGGCAGGAATTCACCCCTCCACTTT. Translating it yields CASSLEAPHQGRNSPLHF.

This rearrangement joins TRBV2 to TRBJ2-4; D uncertain. CDR3 size: 11 residues. Germline V gene data show CDR1 as SNHLY and CDR2 as FYNNEI. The germline V and J ends were trimmed by 5 bases and 8 bases, with 7 bases remaining between them. The CDR3 DNA is TGTGCCAGCAGTCATGCTGACATTCAGTACTTC. Encoded protein: CASSHADIQYF. The full variable domain, its missing parts supplied by reference TRBV2 and TRBJ2-4, is EPEVTQTPSHQVTQMGQEVILRCVPISNHLYFYWYRQILGQKVEFLVSFYNNEISEKSEIFDDQFSVERPDGSNFTLKIRSTKLEDSAMYFCASSHADIQYFGAGTRLSVL.

The genes are TRBV19 and TRBJ1-3; weak D call: TRBD1 (5 bases). The germline CDR1 and CDR2 sequences are LNHDA and SQIVND (reference sequence). Trimming left V 7 bases short and J 0 bases short, with 7 bases between. The CDR3 has 13 amino acids. The CDR3 is CASNGGSGNTIYF. CDR3 nucleotide sequence: TGTGCCAGTAATGGGGGCTCTGGAAACACCATATATTTT.

The CDR3 spells CASSPDRGAYEQYF. As DNA, the CDR3 is TGTGCCAGCTCACCGGACAGGGGGGCCTACGAGCAGTACTTC. The chain uses TRBV18 and TRBJ2-7; 10 nucleotides line up with TRBD1. Trimming removed 3 bases from V and 2 bases from J; junction bases left unmatched: 1. This CDR3 contains 14 residues. Germline V lookup: CDR1 KGHSH, CDR2 LQKENI.